The 23 T cell receptor beta chains in this list originate from one sample, sequenced in a study of spatial heterogeneity in lung cancer. The time point denotes: blood at routine non-recurrence follow-up after resection. TCRdb re-called the 5' RACE reads through MiXCR, storing one row per CDR3 protein. Among 25,000 to 35,000 distinct CDR3 sequences, roughly 5.7% were seen once, and the ten largest hold 20% to 30%. The specimen comprised PBMCs, sampled at follow-up. These receptor sequences come from a female donor with early-stage non-small cell lung cancer.

This clonotype was detected many times. The V gene is TRBV2, the J gene TRBJ2-1, with D tentatively TRBD2 (6 bases). The ends were cut back, 2 bases at V and 8 bases at J, with 10 bases in the middle. Germline V gene lookup returns CDR1 SNHLY and CDR2 FYNNEI. The CDR3 is 13 residues long. In nucleotides, the CDR3 is TGTGCCAGCAGTGAAACCGGGGGACATGAGCAGTTCTTC. This gives the protein CASSETGGHEQFF.

This clonotype has ten or more counts. The chain links TRBV6-2 or TRBV6-3 to TRBJ2-1; D is perhaps TRBD2 (7 bases). The CDR3 length is 13 residues. CDR1 and CDR2 (germline): MNHEY, SVGEGT. Trimming stripped 5 bases from V and 7 bases from J, with 12 bases between. CDR3 bases: TGTGCCAGCAGTGTACAGGGAGGGAATGAGCAGTTCTTC. Translation: CASSVQGGNEQFF.

This clonotype appeared many times. CDR3 sequence: CSAMGLSGETQYF. For the CDR3, the DNA is TGCAGTGCTATGGGACTGTCTGGGGAGACCCAGTACTTC. This chain connects TRBV20-1 to TRBJ2-5; a weak D match, TRBD2 (6 bases). Germline assignment: CDR1 DFQATT and CDR2 SNEGSKA (reference sequence). The V and J ends lost 4 bases and 5 bases respectively, with 14 bases between them. The length of the CDR3 is 13 residues.

This clonotype was counted many times. The chain recombines TRBV5-4 with TRBJ2-7; D is possibly TRBD1 (6 bases). The germline V gene encodes CDR1 SGHNT and CDR2 YYREEE (reference sequence). Deletions cut 4 bases from V and 5 bases from J, with 10 bases between. CDR3 size: 12 residues. The CDR3 sequence is CASSQDSHEQYF. CDR3 DNA sequence: TGTGCCAGCAGCCAGGACAGCCACGAGCAGTACTTC.

This clonotype was observed many times. The chain is built from TRBV20-1 and TRBJ2-6; tentative D call: TRBD2 (6 bases). The CDR3 length is 14 residues. Germline CDR1 reads DFQATT; CDR2 reads SNEGSKA (reference sequence). CDR3 in DNA: TGCAGCCCTACCGGGGGTTCTGGGGCCAACGTCCTGACTTTC. It specifies CSPTGGSGANVLTF.

The rearrangement links TRBV20-1 to TRBJ2-7; D gene uncertain. V was trimmed by 3 bases and J by 3 bases, leaving 24 bases between them. CDR3 length equals 17 residues. Looked up from germline, CDR1 is DFQATT and CDR2 is SNEGSKA (reference sequence). CDR3: CSARDDGSSRLDYEQYF. The CDR3 DNA follows: TGCAGTGCTAGGGACGACGGGTCCTCGCGCCTCGACTACGAGCAGTACTTC.

This clonotype came up many times. The J gene is TRBJ1-1, the V gene TRBV7-2; TRBD1 matches 10 bases. The V and J ends lost 4 bases and 5 bases, in that order; junction bases with no gene match: 10. The CDR3 is made up of 16 amino acids. Germline loops: CDR1 SGHTA, CDR2 FQGNSA. DNA of the CDR3: TGTGCCAGCAGCTCAAGACAGGGGGCGGTGGGGACTGAAGCTTTCTTT. It encodes CASSSRQGAVGTEAFF.

This clonotype was detected many times. V is TRBV2 and J is TRBJ2-1; D unresolved. The length of the CDR3 is 12 residues. The V and J ends lost 1 base and 9 bases respectively, with 7 bases between them. The germline gives CDR1 SNHLY, CDR2 FYNNEI. In DNA form, the CDR3 reads TGTGCCAGCAGTGAAGGGACGGCTGAGCAGTTCTTC. This gives the protein CASSEGTAEQFF.

The genes are TRBV6-2 or TRBV6-3 and TRBJ1-2; D gene ambiguous. This CDR3 region has 12 residues. Trimming removed 5 bases at V and 5 bases at J, with 9 bases between. The germline CDR1 and CDR2 sequences are MNHEY and SVGEGT. The CDR3 DNA is TGTGCCAGCAGTACCGGCCGATATGGCTACACCTTC. Translation: CASSTGRYGYTF.

This clonotype was counted ten times or more. The chain carries TRBV2 and TRBJ1-2, with 7 bases fitting TRBD1. V gave up 9 bases and J gave up 3 bases; unmatched junction bases: 10. The CDR3 is 14 residues long. Germline CDR1 reads SNHLY; CDR2 reads FYNNEI. CDR3 residues: CAREQGRGDYGYTF. The CDR3 DNA sequence: TGTGCCAGAGAACAGGGGCGAGGGGACTATGGCTACACCTTC.

This clonotype is medium-sized (0.01 to 0.1%) within its sample. This chain connects TRBV29-1 to TRBJ2-1; no clear D gene. CDR1 is SQVTM and CDR2 is ANQGSEA in the germline V gene. CDR3 size: 11 residues. The V end was cut by 4 bases, the J end by 8 bases, with 9 bases between. The CDR3 is CSVVSLDEQFF. The CDR3 DNA is TGCAGCGTTGTTTCTTTGGATGAGCAGTTCTTC.

This clonotype was found many times. The chain joins TRBV20-1 to TRBJ2-5; D remains ambiguous. The CDR3 has 14 residues. Trimming cost V 0 bases and J 7 bases, with 15 bases left between them. Per germline, CDR1 DFQATT and CDR2 SNEGSKA (reference sequence). CDR3 coding DNA: TGCAGTGCTAGAGAAGAAAGGCCTTCGGGGACCCAGTACTTC. Translated, it gives CSAREERPSGTQYF.

This clonotype appeared many times. The V call is TRBV7-9, the J call TRBJ2-5, with 8 bases fitting TRBD1. Germline V gives CDR1 SEHNR, CDR2 FQNEAQ (reference sequence). The CDR3 length is 14 residues. V lost 3 bases, J lost 5 bases, and 5 bases stayed unmatched. CDR3: CASSLGQVGETQYF. CDR3 nucleotide sequence: TGTGCCAGCAGCTTGGGACAGGTCGGGGAGACCCAGTACTTC.

This clonotype occurred a few times. This chain uses TRBV7-9 with TRBJ2-5, with 9 bases lining up with TRBD2. Germline CDR1 and CDR2: SEHNR and FQNEAQ (reference sequence). Trimming took 0 bases from V and 4 from J; bases not matched to a gene: 3. This CDR3 contains 15 residues. Here the CDR3 reads CASSLASGSTETQYF. The CDR3, as DNA: TGTGCCAGCAGCTTAGCTAGCGGGAGTACAGAGACCCAGTACTTC.

This clonotype was seen ten or more times. The J gene is TRBJ2-1, the V gene TRBV4-2; 9 bases align to TRBD2. This CDR3 has 16 residues. J gave up 5 bases and V 2 bases, and 7 bases lay outside the gene matches. Germline CDR1 LGHNA, CDR2 YNFKEQ. The CDR3 coding sequence is TGTGCCAGCAGCCAACCTAGCGGGGCCGCCCACAATGAGCAGTTCTTC. Protein sequence: CASSQPSGAAHNEQFF.

This clonotype was observed at least ten times. V and J are TRBV3-1 and TRBJ2-5, with D possibly TRBD1 on 6 matching bases. CDR1 is LGHDT and CDR2 is YNNKEL in the germline V gene (reference sequence). The ends were cut back, 5 bases at V and 5 bases at J, with 12 bases in the middle. CDR3 size: 13 residues. CDR3: CASSYRVKETQYF. As DNA, the CDR3 is TGTGCCAGCAGCTACAGGGTAAAGGAGACCCAGTACTTC.

This chain uses TRBV4-3 with TRBJ2-3; D could derive from TRBD1 or TRBD2 (5 bases each). The CDR3 extends over 15 amino acids. Looked up from germline, CDR1 is LGHNA and CDR2 is YSLEER. Trimming stripped 3 bases from V and 2 bases from J, with 12 bases between. DNA of the CDR3: TGCGCCAGCAGCCATCGGGACCAAAACACAGATACGCAGTATTTT. Translation: CASSHRDQNTDTQYF.

The CDR3, as DNA: TGTGCCAGCAGCTTAGAACAACACAGGCAGCAGTTCTTC. Protein: CASSLEQHRQQFF. The chain joins TRBV7-3 to TRBJ2-1; D possibly corresponds to TRBD1 (5 bases). Germline V gene data show CDR1 as SGHTA and CDR2 as FQGTGA. V was shortened by 2 bases and J by 11 bases, with 13 bases between the two germline ends. CDR3 length: 13 amino acids.

In its sample, this clonotype ranks as medium-sized. The CDR3 nucleotides are TGTGCCAGCAGCCTAACAGTGACGGGCTACAATGAGCAGTTCTTC. It yields the protein CASSLTVTGYNEQFF. This chain joins TRBV7-9 and TRBJ2-1; the D is unclear. V was cut by 5 bases and J by 3 bases, with 14 bases left in between. The CDR3 is made up of 15 amino acids. The germline V gene encodes CDR1 SEHNR and CDR2 FQNEAQ (reference sequence).

The chain carries TRBV7-3 and TRBJ1-2, with 7 positions matching TRBD1. V was clipped by 5 bases and J by 3 bases; unmatched bases: 9. Germline CDR1 and CDR2: SGHTA and FQGTGA. CDR3 length: 15 residues. This CDR3 is CASSPNPDRDYGYTF. The CDR3 nucleotides read TGTGCCAGCAGCCCAAACCCCGACAGGGACTATGGCTACACCTTC.

This clonotype rates as medium-sized. The V gene is TRBV19, the J gene TRBJ2-7, with D tentatively TRBD1 or TRBD2 (6 bases each). The CDR3 has 12 amino acids. Trimming shortened V by 4 bases and J by 5 bases, and 9 bases separated the two germline ends. Germline V CDR1 and CDR2: LNHDA, SQIVND (reference sequence). The CDR3 coding sequence is TGTGCCAGTAGTAACCGGGGGCACGAGCAGTACTTC. This codes for CASSNRGHEQYF.

The sample holds many counts of this clonotype. V usage is TRBV9 and J usage is TRBJ2-1; TRBD2 aligns across 11 bases. V lost 4 bases and J lost 0; bases outside the gene matches: 15. The CDR3 has 20 residues. Germline CDR1 and CDR2: SGDLS and YYNGEE. CDR3 in amino acids: CASSFRPLAGGPGSYNEQFF. The CDR3 DNA is TGTGCCAGCAGCTTTCGCCCGCTAGCGGGAGGCCCTGGCTCCTACAATGAGCAGTTCTTC.

This clonotype was counted many times. This rearrangement joins TRBV20-1 to TRBJ1-1; perhaps TRBD1 as D (5 bases). Germline V gene lookup returns CDR1 DFQATT and CDR2 SNEGSKA (reference sequence). Deletions cut 6 bases from V and 0 bases from J, with 11 bases between. The CDR3 contains 13 residues. For the CDR3, the DNA is TGCAGTGCGCGGGGACCCATGAACACTGAAGCTTTCTTT. Its translation is CSARGPMNTEAFF.